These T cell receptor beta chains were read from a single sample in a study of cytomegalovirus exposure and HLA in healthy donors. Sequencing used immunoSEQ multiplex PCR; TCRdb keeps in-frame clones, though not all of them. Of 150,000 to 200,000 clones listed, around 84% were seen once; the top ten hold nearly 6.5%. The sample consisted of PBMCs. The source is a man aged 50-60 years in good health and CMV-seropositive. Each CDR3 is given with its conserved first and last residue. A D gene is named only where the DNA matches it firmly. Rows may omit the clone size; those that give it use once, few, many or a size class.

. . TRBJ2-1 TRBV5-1 TGCGCCAGCAGGGGTGGGACACACAACTCCTACAATGAGCAGTTCTTC CASRGGTHNSYNEQFF
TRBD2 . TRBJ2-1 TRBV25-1 TGTGCCAGCAGTGGGGGACTAGCGTCGGGTGAGCAGTTCTTC CASSGGLASGEQFF
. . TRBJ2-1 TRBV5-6 TGTGCCAGCAGCTTGGACTCGCACAATGAGCAGTTCTTC CASSLDSHNEQFF
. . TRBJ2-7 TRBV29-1 TGCAGCGCCCAAGGACAGACCTCTGAGCAGTACTTC CSAQGQTSEQYF
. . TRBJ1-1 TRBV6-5 TGTGCCAGCAGTTACGTAGGGGGCACTGAAGCTTTCTTT CASSYVGGTEAFF
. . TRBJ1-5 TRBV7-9 TGTGCCAGCAGCTATGGATTAGGAGATCAGCCCCAGCATTTT CASSYGLGDQPQHF
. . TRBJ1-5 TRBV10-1 TGCGCCAGCAGGGACAGCCCTAGCAATCAGCCCCAGCATTTT CASRDSPSNQPQHF
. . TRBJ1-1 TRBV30 TGTGCCTGGAGTGTGAGGAACACTGAAGCTTTCTTT CAWSVRNTEAFF
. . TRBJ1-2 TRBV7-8 TGTGCCAGCAGCCTGGGCCTGAGCAATGGCTACACCTTC CASSLGLSNGYTF
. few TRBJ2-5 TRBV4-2 TGTGCCAGCAGCTTAGACTACGGAGGGCAAGAGACCCAGTACTTC CASSLDYGGQETQYF
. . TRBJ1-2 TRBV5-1 TGCGCCAGCAGATTCGACAGAAACTATGGCTACACCTTC CASRFDRNYGYTF
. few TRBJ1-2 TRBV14 TGTGCCAGCAGCCAAGGACAGCTTTACTATGGCTACACCTTC CASSQGQLYYGYTF
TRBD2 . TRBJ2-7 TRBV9 TGTGCCAGCAGCGTGGGGACTAGCGGCGAGCAGTACTTC CASSVGTSGEQYF
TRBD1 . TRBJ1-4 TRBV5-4 TGTGCCAGCAGCTTGGGGGGACAGGGGAATGAAAAACTGTTTTTT CASSLGGQGNEKLFF
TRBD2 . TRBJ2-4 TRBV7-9 TGTTCCAGCAGCCCCGATCTAGCGGGAGGGCCGGGCAAAAACATTCAGTACTTC CSSSPDLAGGPGKNIQYF
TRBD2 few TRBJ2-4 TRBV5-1 TGCGCCAGCGCGCCGCAGCGGGGGATAAAAAACATTCAGTACTTC CASAPQRGIKNIQYF
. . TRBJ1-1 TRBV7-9 TGTGCCAGCAGCACCGGGGGAACTGAAGCTTTCTTT CASSTGGTEAFF
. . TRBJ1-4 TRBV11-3 TGTGCCAGCAGCTTTTTCGGGGGTGAAAAACTGTTTTTT CASSFFGGEKLFF
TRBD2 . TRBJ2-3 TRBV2 TGTGCCAGCAGCCCGGGGGTAGCGGGCCTCACAGATACGCAGTATTTT CASSPGVAGLTDTQYF
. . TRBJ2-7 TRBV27 TGTGCCAGCAGTTTAGACCCGGACAGCTCCTACGAGCAGTACTTC CASSLDPDSSYEQYF
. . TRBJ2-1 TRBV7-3 TGTGCCAGCAGCGCGGCGACAGGGTTCGGACTAGCCAACAATGAGCAGTTCTTC CASSAATGFGLANNEQFF
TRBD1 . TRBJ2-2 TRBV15 TGTGCCACTAGCAGCGCCCCGGGACAGGACAAAAGGGCCGGGGAGCTGTTTTTT CATSSAPGQDKRAGELFF
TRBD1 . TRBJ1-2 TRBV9 TGTGCCAGCAGCGTATTAGGGACAGGCTTTTCGGGGGGCTACACCTTC CASSVLGTGFSGGYTF
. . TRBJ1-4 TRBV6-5 TGTGCCAGCAGTCTGCAGGGGAGGGATGAAAAACTGTTTTTT CASSLQGRDEKLFF
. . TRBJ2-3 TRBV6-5 TGTGCCAGCAGTTACTTCGGGGTGGGAGATACGCAGTATTTT CASSYFGVGDTQYF
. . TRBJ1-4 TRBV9 TGTGCCAGCAGCGTAGAGGGGTCTAATGAAAAACTGTTTTTT CASSVEGSNEKLFF
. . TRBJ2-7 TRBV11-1 TGTGCCAGCAGCCCCCTCCAGGGGTACGAGCAGTACTTC CASSPLQGYEQYF
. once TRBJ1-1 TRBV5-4 TGTGCCAGCAGCCCCCCCAGGACAGAGCATGAAGCTTTCTTT CASSPPRTEHEAFF
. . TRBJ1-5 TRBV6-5 TGTGCCAGCAGTGAATGGCAGAGCAATCAGCCCCAGCATTTT CASSEWQSNQPQHF
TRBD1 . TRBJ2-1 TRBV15 TGTGCCACCAGAGGAGACAGGGGTGAGCAGTTCTTC CATRGDRGEQFF
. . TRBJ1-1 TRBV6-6 TGTGCCAGCAGATGGGAGGTAGGACAATCGAACACTGAAGCTTTCTTT CASRWEVGQSNTEAFF
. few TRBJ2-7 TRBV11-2 TGTGCCAGCAGTAGAGGACTGAGCTCCTACGAGCAGTACTTC CASSRGLSSYEQYF
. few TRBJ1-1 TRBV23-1 TGCGCCAGCAGTCAATCCCCCGTTAGATCTTGTGAAGCTTTCTTT CASSQSPVRSCEAFF
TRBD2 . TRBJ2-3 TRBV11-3 TGTGCCAGCAGCTCCCCGGGACTAGGCACAGATACGCAGTATTTT CASSSPGLGTDTQYF
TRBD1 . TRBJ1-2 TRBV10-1 TGCGCCAGCAGAGGACAGGTTGACTATGGCTACACCTTC CASRGQVDYGYTF
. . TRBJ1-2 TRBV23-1 TGCGCCAGCAGTCAATCGACAGGACACTATGGCTACACCTTC CASSQSTGHYGYTF
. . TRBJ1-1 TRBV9 TGTGCCAGCAGCGCCCTACAGGGTCGAGGAAACACTGAAGCTTTCTTT CASSALQGRGNTEAFF
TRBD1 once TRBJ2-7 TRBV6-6 TGTGCCAGCAGTCTGGACAGGTACTACGAGCAGTACTTC CASSLDRYYEQYF
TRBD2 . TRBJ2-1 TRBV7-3 TGTGCCAGCAGCTTTACTAGCGGGTCCTACAATGAGCAGTTCTTC CASSFTSGSYNEQFF
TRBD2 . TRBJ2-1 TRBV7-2 TGTGCCAGCAGCCTTAGCGGGAGGGTGAACAATGAGCAGTTCTTC CASSLSGRVNNEQFF
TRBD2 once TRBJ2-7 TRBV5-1 TGCGCCAGCAGCTTGGCCGACAGCGGGGGGCAGTCCTACGAGCAGTACTTC CASSLADSGGQSYEQYF
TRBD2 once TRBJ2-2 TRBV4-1 TGCGCCAGCAGCCCACCCCCCAGCGGGGGGGACACCGGGGAGCTGTTTTTT CASSPPPSGGDTGELFF
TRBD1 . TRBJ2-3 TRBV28 TGTGCCAGCAGCCATACTCCGGGACAGGGGGATACGCAGTATTTT CASSHTPGQGDTQYF
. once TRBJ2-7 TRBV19 TGTGCCAGTAGTACCTACCCTCGAGCCTACGAGCAGTACTTC CASSTYPRAYEQYF
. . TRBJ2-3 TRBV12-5 TGTGCTAGTGGTTACGGGGGAGGAACAGATACGCAGTATTTT CASGYGGGTDTQYF
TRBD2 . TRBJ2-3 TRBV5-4 TGTGCCAGCAGCCCAGGACTAGCGGGAGGGCCGGATACGCAGTATTTT CASSPGLAGGPDTQYF
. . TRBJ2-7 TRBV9 TGTGCCAGCAGCGTAGAGCAGGGGGGCTACGAGCAGTACTTC CASSVEQGGYEQYF
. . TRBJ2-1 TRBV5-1 TGCGCCAGCAGCTTACGCACAACAGTGCTTACCTACAATGAGCAGTTCTTC CASSLRTTVLTYNEQFF
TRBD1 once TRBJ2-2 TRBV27 TGTGCCAGCAGGCGAACTGGGACAGGGTTATCCGGGGAGCTGTTTTTT CASRRTGTGLSGELFF
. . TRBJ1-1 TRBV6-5 TGTGCCAGCAGTTACGGCCCGAACACTGAAGCTTTCTTT CASSYGPNTEAFF
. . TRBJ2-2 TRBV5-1 TGCGCCAGCAGCTTACAGGGTATGAACACCGGGGAGCTGTTTTTT CASSLQGMNTGELFF
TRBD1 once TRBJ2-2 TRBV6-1 TGTGCCAGCAGTGATTGGGGACAGTCGAACACCGGGGAGCTGTTTTTT CASSDWGQSNTGELFF
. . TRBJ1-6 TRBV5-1 TGCGCCAGCAGCTTGGAGGCAGGCGCATATAATTCACCCCTCCACTTT CASSLEAGAYNSPLHF
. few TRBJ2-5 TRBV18 TGTGCCAGCTCACCATTTGACCGGGACACAAACCAAGAGACCCAGTACTTC CASSPFDRDTNQETQYF